Each of the 18 T cell receptor beta chains below was sequenced from the same sample in a study of blood T cell repertoires in COVID-19. The table came from immunoSEQ multiplex PCR; TCRdb's copy has only in-frame clones and leaves some out. The profile shows 120,000 to 150,000 clones, over 70% of them singletons. Sequencing used peripheral blood. All receptors come from a man aged 60 to 69 with active or convalescent COVID-19.

This clone was detected once. The chain combines TRBV11-2 with TRBJ2-5; maybe TRBD2 (6 bases). V lost 5 bases and J lost 5, with 15 bases in between. From germline, CDR1 is SGHAT and CDR2 FQNNGV. This CDR3 comprises 14 residues. The CDR3 loop reads CASSPGTFGETQYF. The CDR3 DNA reads as TGTGCCAGCAGCCCGGGGACTTTTGGGGAGACCCAGTACTTC.

The rearrangement uses TRBV6-1 and TRBJ2-4, with 8 positions matching TRBD1. The ends lost 0 bases at V and 3 bases at J; junction bases unmatched: 10. The germline gives CDR1 MNHNS, CDR2 SASEGT. This CDR3 region has 18 residues. Here the CDR3 DNA reads TGTGCCAGCAGTGAAGCGCAAATAGGACAGGGAATCAAAAACATTCAGTACTTC. Its translation is CASSEAQIGQGIKNIQYF.

The chain links TRBV2 to TRBJ2-1, with 10 bases identical to TRBD1. There are 17 residues in the CDR3. From germline, CDR1 is SNHLY and CDR2 FYNNEI. V was clipped by 6 bases and J by 0 bases; unmatched bases: 8. CDR3 residues: CASRGDRGLSSYNEQFF. The CDR3 bases are TGTGCCAGCAGGGGGGACAGGGGCCTTAGCTCCTACAATGAGCAGTTCTTC.

The chain joins TRBV27 to TRBJ1-2; 7 bases fit TRBD1. J was trimmed by 7 bases and V by 6 bases; bases with no gene match: 8. The CDR3 runs to 13 residues. Per the germline V gene, CDR1 is MNHEY and CDR2 is SMNVEV (reference sequence). CDR3 sequence: CASRRDSFGGYTF. Here the CDR3 DNA reads TGTGCCAGCAGGAGGGACAGTTTTGGTGGCTACACCTTC.

The chain carries TRBV18 and TRBJ2-7, with 7 bases identical to TRBD1. In germline, CDR1 is KGHSH, CDR2 LQKENI. With 2 bases clipped from V and 3 bases from J, the junction kept 4 bases outside the gene matches. The CDR3 is made up of 14 amino acids. The CDR3 sequence is CASSPNPGGYEQYF. CDR3 nucleotide sequence: TGTGCCAGCTCACCAAATCCAGGGGGCTACGAGCAGTACTTC. Filled out from reference TRBV18 and TRBJ2-7, the complete variable domain reads NAGVMQNPRHLVRRRGQEARLRCSPMKGHSHVYWYRQLPEEGLKFMVYLQKENIIDESGMPKERFSAEFPKEGPSILRIQQVVRGDSAAYFCASSPNPGGYEQYFGPGTRLTVT.

CDR3: CASRNARGALNTGELFF. As DNA, the CDR3 is TGCGCCAGCAGAAATGCCCGGGGGGCGCTTAACACCGGGGAGCTGTTTTTT. The chain employs TRBV5-1 and TRBJ2-2; a possible D gene is TRBD2 (7 bases). From germline, CDR1 is SGHRS and CDR2 YFSETQ. V was pared by 5 bases and J by 2 bases, with 19 bases between. CDR3 length: 17 residues.

The V and J genes are TRBV6-1 and TRBJ2-1; TRBD2 aligns across 10 bases. The CDR3 covers 15 residues. Germline V gene lookup returns CDR1 MNHNS and CDR2 SASEGT. J was trimmed by 6 bases and V by 1 base; bases with no gene match: 3. The CDR3 bases are TGTGCCAGCAGTGAAGTAGCGGGAGGTATCAATGAGCAGTTCTTC. It is translated as CASSEVAGGINEQFF.

This clone was observed a few times. J is TRBJ1-6 and V is TRBV18, with a possible D match to TRBD1 (6 bases). V shed 5 bases and J shed 11 bases, with 22 bases lying between them. This CDR3 has 16 amino acids. Looked up from germline, CDR1 is KGHSH and CDR2 is LQKENI. The CDR3 loop is CASSMQTGRARAPLHF. CDR3 coding DNA: TGTGCCAGCTCAATGCAGACAGGAAGGGCAAGGGCACCCCTCCACTTT. Full variable domain (remainder filled in from reference TRBV18 and TRBJ1-6): NAGVMQNPRHLVRRRGQEARLRCSPMKGHSHVYWYRQLPEEGLKFMVYLQKENIIDESGMPKERFSAEFPKEGPSILRIQQVVRGDSAAYFCASSMQTGRARAPLHFGNGTRLTVT.

The rearrangement joins TRBV28 to TRBJ1-4, with no clear D. The CDR3 runs 12 residues. The germline gives CDR1 MDHEN, CDR2 SYDVKM. V was trimmed by 1 base and J by 8 bases, leaving 5 bases between them. The CDR3 is CASSLSREKLFF. The CDR3, as DNA: TGTGCCAGCAGTTTATCGCGGGAAAAACTGTTTTTT.

The chain joins TRBV11-2 to TRBJ2-1, with D unclear. Trimming pared 4 bases from V and 3 bases from J, leaving 10 bases between. CDR1 and CDR2 from the germline V gene are SGHAT and FQNNGV. The CDR3 totals 14 residues. The CDR3 is CASSSPGLYNEQFF. The CDR3 region has the DNA TGTGCCAGCAGCTCTCCGGGTCTCTACAATGAGCAGTTCTTC.

The V and J genes are TRBV7-9 and TRBJ1-2, with D perhaps matching TRBD1 (5 bases). The germline CDR1 and CDR2 sequences are SEHNR and FQNEAQ (reference sequence). This CDR3 spans 13 amino acids. V was cut by 5 bases and J by 5 bases, with 12 bases left in between. The CDR3 DNA reads as TGTGCCAGCAGCGTTGCGGGACTTTATGGCTACACCTTC. Translated: CASSVAGLYGYTF.

CDR3 protein: CAWPWDSNYGYTF. The CDR3 coding sequence is TGTGCCTGGCCATGGGACTCAAACTATGGCTACACCTTC. This chain joins TRBV30 and TRBJ1-2, with D possibly TRBD1 on 5 matching bases. The V gene's germline CDR1 is GTSNPN and CDR2 SVGIG (reference sequence). Trimming stripped 5 bases from V and 2 bases from J, with 12 bases between. The CDR3 runs 13 residues.

J is TRBJ2-1 and V is TRBV3-1 (or the pseudogene TRBV3-2); tentatively, D is TRBD2 (5 bases). V gave up 4 bases and J gave up 6 bases, with 13 bases separating them. The germline V gene encodes CDR1 LGHDT and CDR2 YNNKEL (reference sequence). CDR3 length: 14 residues. CDR3 sequence: CASSPLTSGNEQFF. CDR3 coding DNA: TGTGCCAGCAGCCCCTTGACCAGCGGCAATGAGCAGTTCTTC.

The chain carries TRBV30 and TRBJ1-2; D not resolved. The germline V gene has CDR1 GTSNPN and CDR2 SVGIG (reference sequence). The CDR3 has 12 residues. Deletions cut 3 bases from V and 7 bases from J, with 12 bases between. The CDR3 nucleotides are TGTGCCTGGAGCATACAGAGTGGTGGCTACACCTTC. As protein: CAWSIQSGGYTF.

V usage is TRBV6-6 and J usage is TRBJ2-3; D is uncertain. Trimming removed 10 bases from V and 1 base from J, with 9 bases in between. Germline V lookup: CDR1 MNHNY, CDR2 SVGAGI (reference sequence). This CDR3 spans 12 amino acids. The CDR3 region is CATSPGTDTQYF. The CDR3 coding sequence is TGTGCCACCTCACCGGGCACAGATACGCAGTATTTT.

The chain carries TRBV21-1 and TRBJ2-1; the table's D gene call, TRBD2, was not cross checked with the DNA. TRBV21-1 is assigned pseudogene status. The CDR3 contains 20 residues. The CDR3 nucleotides are TGTGCCAGCAGCAAAGCGCTTTTATATGAGCGGGAGGTTTCTTACAATGAGCAGTTCTTC. Residues: CASSKALLYEREVSYNEQFF.

The chain is built from TRBV6-5 and TRBJ2-2, with no clear D. There are 16 residues in the CDR3. Per germline, CDR1 MNHEY and CDR2 SVGAGI. Trimming took 0 bases from V and 3 from J, leaving 11 bases between them. CDR3 nucleotides: TGTGCCAGCAGTTACTCGGTTGCCGGTTACACCGGGGAGCTGTTTTTT. Translating it yields CASSYSVAGYTGELFF.

V gene TRBV5-1 combines with J gene TRBJ2-7; 15 positions match TRBD2. Germline values: CDR1 SGHRS, CDR2 YFSETQ. J gave up 2 bases and V 2 bases, and 11 bases lay outside the gene matches. CDR3 size: 19 residues. The CDR3 sequence: CASSFGTGLAGGEPYEQYF. CDR3 bases: TGCGCCAGCAGCTTCGGAACGGGACTAGCGGGAGGCGAACCCTACGAGCAGTACTTC.